The 13 T cell receptor beta chains below all came from one sample that was sequenced in a study of blood T cell repertoires in COVID-19. Here immunoSEQ multiplex PCR was the method, and the copy in TCRdb shows in-frame clones only, minus some. The sample holds about 370,000 clones, 90% to 95% seen once. Sequencing was done on a sample of PBMCs or T cells enriched from blood (not recorded which). Source of these receptors: a woman between 40 and 55 years old who had been exposed to COVID-19.

The chain has TRBV7-3 and TRBJ2-2; 7 bases agree with TRBD1. The CDR3 has 13 amino acids. V lost 3 bases to trimming and J lost 6 bases; unmatched junction nucleotides: 1. CDR1 is SGHTA and CDR2 is FQGTGA in the germline V gene. As DNA, the CDR3 is TGTGCCAGCAGCTTCCAGGGGGCCGGGGAGCTGTTTTTT. Residues: CASSFQGAGELFF.

V usage is TRBV29-1 and J usage is TRBJ2-2, with D possibly matching TRBD1 (6 bases). Trimming pared 7 bases from V and 0 bases from J, leaving 9 bases between. CDR1 is SQVTM and CDR2 is ANQGSEA in the germline V gene. The CDR3 totals 13 residues. The CDR3: CSGGTSNTGELFF. DNA of the CDR3: TGCAGCGGGGGGACATCGAACACCGGGGAGCTGTTTTTT.

CDR3 sequence: CASSQGQGGGRAQYF. The CDR3 DNA is TGTGCCAGCAGCCAAGGTCAAGGGGGCGGTAGGGCCCAGTACTTC. The rearrangement uses TRBV3-1 (or the pseudogene TRBV3-2) and TRBJ2-5; 7 bases are a match to TRBD1. The junction had 11 bases not matched to a gene; V was cut back by 1 base and J by 9 bases. The length of the CDR3 is 15 residues. CDR1 and CDR2 (germline): LGHDT, YNNKEL (reference sequence).

This chain joins TRBV6-2 or TRBV6-3 and TRBJ2-7; 10 nucleotides match TRBD2. Germline values: CDR1 MNHEY, CDR2 SVGEGT. The CDR3 is made up of 17 amino acids. After removal of 6 bases from V and 4 bases from J, the junction contained 15 bases not matched to a gene. The CDR3 coding sequence is TGTGCCAGCAGCCCTAGGCCCCCGGGACTAGCGCCGTACGAGCAGTACTTC. This encodes CASSPRPPGLAPYEQYF.

The rearrangement joins TRBV7-9 to TRBJ2-5; perhaps TRBD1 as D (6 bases). The germline CDR1 and CDR2 sequences are SEHNR and FQNEAQ (reference sequence). The CDR3 sequence is 14 residues long. The V end lost 3 bases, the J end lost 2 bases, and 10 bases lay between the germline ends. CDR3 amino acids: CASSFSTGQETQYF. The CDR3 DNA follows: TGTGCCAGCAGCTTCTCTACAGGGCAAGAGACCCAGTACTTC.

This clone occurred once. The chain combines TRBV7-2 with TRBJ1-1, with TRBD1 as a possible D gene (6 bases). CDR1 and CDR2 (germline): SGHTA, FQGNSA. V was pared by 0 bases and J by 6 bases, with 11 bases between. The CDR3 totals 14 residues. The CDR3 protein is CASSLARGSPEAFF. CDR3 bases: TGTGCCAGCAGCTTAGCGAGGGGGAGTCCTGAAGCTTTCTTT.

The chain links TRBV5-6 to TRBJ1-2, with D unresolved. The CDR3 has 16 residues. Per germline, CDR1 SGHDT and CDR2 YYEEEE. V lost 0 bases, J lost 1 base, and 13 bases lay in between. The CDR3 sequence: CASSLAVGRFNYGYTF. CDR3 DNA: TGTGCCAGCAGCTTGGCCGTGGGCAGATTTAACTATGGCTACACCTTC.

The chain is built from TRBV19 and TRBJ2-1; possibly TRBD1 for D (6 bases). Germline-derived CDR1 and CDR2 are LNHDA and SQIVND (reference sequence). CDR3 length: 16 residues. Deletions cut 3 bases from V and 10 bases from J, with 22 bases between. The CDR3 bases are TGTGCCAGTAGTATGGTCTTGGGGGCCCGACGAAAGGAGCAGTTCTTC. This translates into CASSMVLGARRKEQFF.

This clone was seen a single time. The V gene is TRBV29-1, the J gene TRBJ1-2; D is ambiguous. Trimming pared 3 bases from V and 5 bases from J, leaving 10 bases between. The CDR3 sequence is 12 residues long. Germline V CDR1 and CDR2: SQVTM, ANQGSEA. In DNA, the CDR3 is TGCAGCGTTGATGACGCGGCTTATGGCTACACCTTC. It specifies CSVDDAAYGYTF. Full variable domain (missing parts from reference TRBV29-1 and TRBJ1-2): SAVISQKPSRDICQRGTSLTIQCQVDSQVTMMFWYRQQPGQSLTLIATANQGSEATYESGFVIDKFPISRPNLTFSTLTVSNMSPEDSSIYLCSVDDAAYGYTFGSGTRLTVV.

This chain links TRBV7-3 with TRBJ2-6; 8 bases agree with TRBD1. The CDR3 totals 18 residues. The germline V gene has CDR1 SGHTA and CDR2 FQGTGA. J gave up 0 bases and V 4 bases, and 8 bases lay outside the gene matches. This chain's CDR3 is CASSSTGALGSGANVLTF. Here the CDR3 DNA reads TGTGCCAGCAGCTCGACAGGGGCGTTAGGCTCTGGGGCCAACGTCCTGACTTTC.

V usage is TRBV5-1 and J usage is TRBJ1-2, with a tentative D call TRBD1 (5 bases). Trimming pared 3 bases from V and 9 bases from J, leaving 12 bases between. The CDR3 loop spans 12 amino acids. CDR1 is SGHRS and CDR2 is YFSETQ in the germline V gene. CDR3 sequence (DNA): TGCGCCAGCAGCTCCGGGGGTCACAGCTACACCTTC. Translating gives CASSSGGHSYTF. Full variable domain (rest looked up from reference TRBV5-1 and TRBJ1-2): KAGVTQTPRYLIKTRGQQVTLSCSPISGHRSVSWYQQTPGQGLQFLFEYFSETQRNKGNFPGRFSGRQFSNSRSEMNVSTLELGDSALYLCASSSGGHSYTFGSGTRLTVV.

The rearrangement links TRBV7-9 to TRBJ1-5; D perhaps matches TRBD1 (6 bases). V was clipped by 5 bases and J by 2 bases, with 13 bases between them. CDR1 and CDR2 from the germline V gene are SEHNR and FQNEAQ (reference sequence). The CDR3 spans 15 residues. The CDR3, as DNA: TGTGCCAGCAGCAGAGGGGGTATCGGCAATCAGCCCCAGCATTTT. This codes for CASSRGGIGNQPQHF. Complete variable domain (other parts from reference TRBV7-9 and TRBJ1-5): DTGVSQNPRHKITKRGQNVTFRCDPISEHNRLYWYRQTLGQGPEFLTYFQNEAQLEKSRLLSDRFSAERPKGSFSTLEIQRTEQGDSAMYLCASSRGGIGNQPQHFGDGTRLSIL.

This chain links TRBV12-3 or TRBV12-4 with TRBJ1-2; D gene unclear. V lost 2 bases, J lost 6 bases, and 10 bases lay in between. This CDR3 has 13 residues. CDR3 coding DNA: TGTGCCAGCAGTTTACGGGGAACCCATGGCTACACCTTC. It codes for CASSLRGTHGYTF.